The entry below gives a single TCR beta chain sequence along with its context. Its antigen remains unknown. This sample is drawn from a study of T cells in Graves' hyperthyroidism and ophthalmopathy. V was trimmed by 4 bases and J by 1 base, leaving 14 bases between them. The CDR3 extends over 16 amino acids. Germline CDR1 is MGHRA and CDR2 is YSYEKL. Study outcomes and limitations: Blood shared most expanded thyroid clonotypes above 0.001. The model forecast ophthalmopathy, anticipating it by a median around 6.5 months before onset. Separation of ophthalmopathy from stable hyperthyroidism was achieved by a 13 V-J model.

There were TCR beta CDR3 regions amplified from RNA transcripts. HTBI primers were the set used in a first-round RT-PCR of the TCR CDR3. TCRdb reprocessed the multiplex PCR reads with MiXCR, giving one entry per CDR3 protein. The sample holds 550,000 to 850,000 distinct CDR3 sequences, about 19% seen once. The chain couples TRBV4-1 to TRBJ2-1; possible D gene TRBD2, 7 bases. This clonotype was obtained from a woman in her forties or fifties with Graves' hyperthyroidism that later progressed to Graves' ophthalmopathy. Material: blood. The CDR3 loop is CASSPMGGPSYNEQFF. CDR3 sequence (DNA): TGCGCCAGCAGCCCAATGGGGGGGCCGTCCTACAATGAGCAGTTCTTC.